These T cell receptor beta chains were read from a single sample in a study of blood T cell repertoires in COVID-19. The protocol was immunoSEQ multiplex PCR, while the TCRdb copy is restricted to in-frame clones and leaves out a portion. The sample lists around 70,000 clones; 80% to 90% were seen once. Source material: peripheral blood. The source of these receptors is a woman at least 80 years old with active or convalescent COVID-19. Both conserved end residues are part of each CDR3. The D gene is left open where the match is weak. Clone size is not always given. Where it is, it says once, few, many or a class for expanded clones.

TRBV10-2	TRBJ2-2	TRBD2	.	CASTGTGGQTGELFF	TGCGCCAGCACCGGAACGGGGGGGCAAACCGGGGAGCTGTTTTTT
TRBV10-3	TRBJ2-1	.	.	CAISERADSNEQFF	TGTGCCATCAGTGAGAGGGCGGACAGCAATGAGCAGTTCTTC
TRBV4-2	TRBJ2-1	TRBD2	.	CASSQGLGKEAGGPVNEQFF	TGTGCCAGCAGCCAAGGATTGGGGAAAGAGGCGGGAGGGCCCGTCAATGAGCAGTTCTTC
TRBV5-8	TRBJ1-1	.	few	CASSLGTGTMNTEAFF	TGTGCCAGCAGCTTGGGCACAGGGACCATGAACACTGAAGCTTTCTTT
TRBV6-2/TRBV6-3	TRBJ1-1	.	.	CASSQRLRENTEAFF	TGTGCCAGCAGCCAAAGACTCAGGGAGAACACTGAAGCTTTCTTT
TRBV4-1	TRBJ1-2	TRBD1	.	CASSRNRGPNYGYTF	TGCGCCAGCAGCCGTAACAGGGGGCCAAACTATGGCTACACCTTC
TRBV27	TRBJ1-1	TRBD1	once	CASSPLTGSTEAFF	TGTGCCAGCAGTCCCCTGACAGGGTCAACTGAAGCTTTCTTT
TRBV5-4	TRBJ1-2	.	.	CASSLSVTTNYGYTF	TGTGCCAGCAGCTTGTCAGTAACGACTAACTATGGCTACACCTTC
TRBV2	TRBJ2-7	.	.	CASRDDRYEQYF	TGTGCCAGCAGGGATGACAGATACGAGCAGTACTTC
TRBV9	TRBJ2-7	.	.	CASTPVSGSSYEQYF	TGTGCCAGCACCCCAGTTAGCGGCTCCTCCTACGAGCAGTACTTC
TRBV7-3	TRBJ1-1	.	.	CASSLGANTEAFF	TGTGCCAGCAGCCTCGGAGCGAACACTGAAGCTTTCTTT
TRBV16	TRBJ2-2	.	.	CASSPQTGPAVVFF	TGTGCCAGCAGCCCCCAGACAGGTCCGGCGGTGGTGTTTTTT
TRBV9	TRBJ1-5	TRBD1	.	CASSDTGTVNQPQHF	TGTGCCAGCAGCGACACCGGGACAGTCAATCAGCCCCAGCATTTT
TRBV7-2	TRBJ1-1	.	.	CASSLAGAPEAFF	TGTGCCAGCAGCTTAGCAGGGGCCCCTGAAGCTTTCTTT
TRBV28	TRBJ1-2	TRBD1	.	CASSPSPGTGVGHGYTF	TGTGCCAGCAGTCCATCACCCGGGACAGGGGTTGGTCATGGCTACACCTTC
TRBV6-5	TRBJ1-6	.	.	CASSYSRGGENSPLHF	TGTGCCAGCAGTTACTCCAGGGGCGGAGAAAATTCACCCCTCCACTTT
TRBV7-2	TRBJ1-4	.	.	CASSPRTANEKLFF	TGTGCCAGCAGCCCCAGGACAGCTAATGAAAAACTGTTTTTT
TRBV9	TRBJ2-2	TRBD2	.	CASSVGAGGAKTGELFF	TGTGCCAGCAGCGTAGGTGCGGGAGGGGCTAAGACCGGGGAGCTGTTTTTT
TRBV19	TRBJ1-2	TRBD1	.	CASSRTGGRSGYTF	TGTGCCAGCTCCAGGACAGGGGGAAGAAGTGGCTACACCTTC
TRBV28	TRBJ1-2	TRBD1	.	CATADRVGYTF	TGTGCCACCGCGGACAGGGTCGGCTACACCTTC
TRBV19	TRBJ2-3	.	.	CASFDVAGRSTDTQYF	TGTGCCAGTTTCGATGTGGCGGGAAGAAGCACAGATACGCAGTATTTT
TRBV25-1	TRBJ1-2	.	.	CASSDGFGYTF	TGTGCCAGCAGTGACGGGTTTGGCTACACCTTC
TRBV3-1/TRBV3-2	TRBJ2-2	TRBD1	few	CASSLYRDRAHTGELFF	TGTGCCAGCAGCCTATACCGGGACAGGGCGCACACCGGGGAGCTGTTTTTT
TRBV6-6	TRBJ2-1	TRBD2	.	CASSSPRTGLGNEQFF	TGTGCCAGCAGTTCCCCCCGGACGGGACTAGGGAATGAGCAGTTCTTC
TRBV19	TRBJ2-5	TRBD1	few	CASSTQVSDRAAETQYF	TGTGCCAGTAGTACGCAGGTCTCCGACAGGGCGGCGGAGACCCAGTACTTC
TRBV24-1	TRBJ2-1	TRBD2	.	CATSVFRQGLAGDHEQFF	TGTGCCACCAGTGTCTTCCGCCAAGGGCTAGCGGGAGATCATGAGCAGTTCTTC
TRBV21-1	TRBJ2-7	.	.	CASSDADRTHSYEQYF	TGTGCCAGCAGCGATGCGGACAGGACTCACTCCTACGAGCAGTACTTC
TRBV6-2/TRBV6-3	TRBJ2-7	TRBD2	.	CASSYSLAGDIVISSYEQYF	TGTGCCAGCAGTTACAGTCTAGCGGGAGACATTGTGATTAGCTCCTACGAGCAGTACTTC
TRBV5-1	TRBJ2-5	.	.	CASSMTTGPEETQYF	TGCGCCAGCAGTATGACGACAGGCCCAGAAGAGACCCAGTACTTC
TRBV7-2	TRBJ1-1	.	few	CASSSSRMNTEAFF	TGTGCCAGCAGCTCGAGCCGTATGAACACTGAAGCTTTCTTT
TRBV12-3/TRBV12-4	TRBJ1-2	.	once	CASSRQTNYGYTF	TGTGCCAGCAGCCGACAGACTAACTATGGCTACACCTTC
TRBV6-5	TRBJ1-2	TRBD1	.	CASGTGFNYGYTF	TGTGCCAGCGGGACAGGGTTCAACTATGGCTACACCTTC
TRBV14	TRBJ1-1	.	.	CASSPRGGNTEAFF	TGTGCCAGCAGCCCCCGCGGGGGGAACACTGAAGCTTTCTTT
TRBV27	TRBJ1-1	.	.	CASSLTGPHTEAFF	TGTGCCAGCAGTTTAACTGGGCCGCACACTGAAGCTTTCTTT
TRBV4-1	TRBJ2-7	TRBD2	few	CASSQEGGLAGDAYEQYF	TGCGCCAGCAGCCAAGAGGGGGGACTAGCGGGGGACGCCTACGAGCAGTACTTC
TRBV19	TRBJ1-1	.	once	CASSPPPVANTEAFF	TGTGCCAGTAGTCCCCCCCCCGTGGCAAACACTGAAGCTTTCTTT
TRBV3-1/TRBV3-2	TRBJ2-1	.	.	CASSQDVAANEQFF	TGTGCCAGCAGCCAAGATGTGGCGGCCAATGAGCAGTTCTTC
TRBV4-1	TRBJ2-1	TRBD2	.	CASSSVGLAGQDEQFF	TGCGCCAGCAGCAGTGTGGGACTAGCAGGCCAGGATGAGCAGTTCTTC
TRBV12-5	TRBJ2-7	TRBD1	.	CASAEGQFYEQYF	TGTGCTAGTGCCGAGGGACAGTTCTACGAGCAGTACTTC
TRBV27	TRBJ2-7	TRBD2	few	CASSWGLAANRKYEQYF	TGTGCCAGCAGTTGGGGACTAGCGGCAAACCGTAAATACGAGCAGTACTTC
TRBV11-3	TRBJ2-1	.	.	CASSLLANEQFF	TGTGCCAGCAGCTTACTAGCGAATGAGCAGTTCTTC
TRBV7-2	TRBJ2-7	.	.	CASSLALAGRTYEQYF	TGTGCCAGCAGCTTAGCGCTCGCGGGAAGAACCTACGAGCAGTACTTC